The text below deals with one T cell receptor (beta chain). The study drew participants aged about 18 to 89 years from about two dozen US areas. Two negative PCRs, clearance, or symptom resolution had been documented for recovered Cohort 3 donors. The data derive from a study of blood T cell repertoires in COVID-19. Original processing methods: Reference gene primers were amplified, and this amplification served to estimate nucleated cell counts. The method was immunoSEQ multiplex PCR; TCRdb's version includes in-frame clones alone and lacks a portion of them. V and J calls and clone size follow that table, whereas D and trimming were derived from the DNA. The sample lists about 320,000 clones; under 95% were seen once. This CDR3 is 14 amino acids long. Trimming removed 1 base from V and 4 bases from J, with 9 bases in between. Looked up from germline, CDR1 is SGHVS and CDR2 is FNYEAQ.

Sequenced: PBMCs or T cells enriched from blood (not recorded which). This clonotype was sampled from a man in his 60s who had recovered from COVID-19. This sequence joins TRBV7-6 and TRBJ2-3; D is undetermined. DNA of the CDR3: TGTGCCAGCAGCTTAGTCCGGTCGGCAGATACGCAGTATTTT. Translated: CASSLVRSADTQYF.